This T cell receptor beta chain was identified during a study of T-cell memory formation after mild COVID-19. The wider study: The study found TCR clusters largely donor specific.

TCRdb redid the calling of the 5' RACE reads with MiXCR, one entry per CDR3 protein. The sample records approximately 400,000 distinct CDR3 sequences, 20% to 25% being singletons. Study observations and caveats: Later expanders leaned CD4+, whereas clones that contracted between day 15 and 85 were balanced CD4/CD8.

CDR3 size: 19 residues. The germline CDR1 and CDR2 sequences are SGDLS and YYNGEE. Unmatched junction bases numbered 14, after V lost 5 bases and J lost 4 bases. As for this clonotype: The antigen is not known.

Source material: PBMCs or a T cell subset sorted from them (not recorded which). The chain uses TRBV9 and TRBJ2-1; 14 nucleotides agree with TRBD2. The sequence derives from an adult woman who had mild COVID-19 (a few samples of this study predate the infection). Cell type and time point are not known. This CDR3 reads CASRKKGLAGEDQYNEQFF. The CDR3 coding sequence is TGTGCCAGCAGGAAAAAGGGACTAGCGGGAGAAGACCAATACAATGAGCAGTTCTTC.